A selection of T cell receptor beta chains follows, all from one sample in a study of vaccination effects on CD4 cells after COVID-19. The protocol was immunoSEQ multiplex PCR, while the TCRdb copy is restricted to in-frame clones and leaves out a portion. The data hold around 21,000 clones, with about two thirds observed a single time. Their specific antigens are unknown. The material was CD4+ T cells from PBMCs cultured with HCoV-NL63 spike peptides, obtained before COVID-19 vaccination. The origin of the receptors is a human donor who received a COVID-19 vaccine. Both conserved end residues are part of each CDR3. The D gene is left open where the match is weak. Not all rows give a size; the values are once, few, many and, for expanded clones, a class.

D gene	V gene	J gene	clone size	CDR3 protein	CDR3 DNA
TRBD1	TRBV5-1	TRBJ1-4	.	CASSPGQSNEKLFF	TGCGCCAGCAGCCCGGGACAGTCTAATGAAAAACTGTTTTTT
TRBD1	TRBV25-1	TRBJ1-4	.	CASSGAPDRGYEKLFF	TGTGCCAGCAGTGGAGCCCCGGACAGGGGTTATGAAAAACTGTTTTTT
.	TRBV4-1	TRBJ1-5	.	CASSQDPDAGHQPQHF	TGCGCCAGCAGCCAAGATCCGGATGCCGGGCATCAGCCCCAGCATTTT
TRBD1	TRBV11-3	TRBJ2-1	.	CASSDGTGNNEQFF	TGTGCCAGCAGCGATGGGACAGGAAACAATGAGCAGTTCTTC
.	TRBV5-1	TRBJ1-6	.	CASSLRSSYNSPLHF	TGCGCCAGCAGCTTGAGGAGCTCCTATAATTCACCCCTCCACTTT
.	TRBV7-6	TRBJ1-3	.	CASSSWKEGRGNTIYF	TGTGCCAGCAGCTCCTGGAAGGAAGGACGTGGAAACACCATATATTTT
.	TRBV12-3/TRBV12-4	TRBJ1-1	.	CASSSPPWTEAFF	TGTGCCAGCAGTTCCCCCCCTTGGACTGAAGCTTTCTTT
.	TRBV3-1/TRBV3-2	TRBJ1-3	.	CASSQDQYYSGNTIYF	TGTGCCAGCAGCCAAGATCAGTACTACTCTGGAAACACCATATATTTT
.	TRBV12-2	TRBJ2-1	.	CASRSRRAGEGFF	TGTGCAAGTCGCTCCCGGAGGGCGGGAGAGGGGTTCTTC
TRBD2	TRBV3-1/TRBV3-2	TRBJ2-3	.	CASSQAWASGGTSTDTQYF	TGTGCCAGCAGCCAAGCTTGGGCTAGCGGGGGGACTAGCACAGATACGCAGTATTTT
.	TRBV5-4	TRBJ2-5	.	CASSFLTGAPETQYF	TGTGCCAGCAGCTTCTTGACGGGAGCCCCGGAGACCCAGTACTTC
TRBD1	TRBV15	TRBJ1-2	.	CATSRPERTGNYGYTF	TGTGCCACCAGCAGACCCGAACGGACAGGAAACTATGGCTACACCTTC
.	TRBV25-1	TRBJ1-1	.	CASSVAGQNKAFF	TGTGCCAGCAGTGTGGCCGGACAGAATAAAGCTTTCTTT
.	TRBV6-4	TRBJ2-2	.	CASSERRNTGELFF	TGTGCCAGCAGTGAGCGAAGGAACACCGGGGAGCTGTTTTTT
TRBD2	TRBV25-1	TRBJ2-1	.	CASSGPILAGSSYNEQFF	TGTGCCAGCAGTGGTCCCATTTTAGCGGGGAGCTCCTACAATGAGCAGTTCTTC
TRBD2	TRBV6-5	TRBJ2-4	.	CASSSPTGTTKNIQYF	TGTGCCAGCAGTTCCCCCACCGGGACTACTAAAAACATTCAGTACTTC
.	TRBV24-1	TRBJ2-2	.	CATSGRHTGELFF	TGTGCCACCAGTGGCAGACACACCGGGGAGCTGTTTTTT
TRBD2	TRBV12-3/TRBV12-4	TRBJ2-3	.	CASSNSGGTQYF	TGTGCCAGCAGTAATAGCGGGGGGACGCAGTATTTT
TRBD2	TRBV7-8	TRBJ2-1	few	CASSLGHLAGSFDEQFF	TGTGCCAGCAGCTTAGGGCATCTAGCGGGGAGCTTTGATGAGCAGTTCTTC
.	TRBV29-1	TRBJ2-3	.	CSARGPRDTQYF	TGCAGCGCGCGAGGCCCTAGAGATACGCAGTATTTT
.	TRBV5-1	TRBJ2-7	.	CASSLGPGSSYEQYF	TGCGCCAGCAGCTTGGGACCGGGGTCCTCCTACGAGCAGTACTTC
.	TRBV2	TRBJ2-7	.	CASSEPGTRYEQYF	TGTGCCAGCAGTGAACCCGGGACTCGCTACGAGCAGTACTTC
TRBD1	TRBV6-5	TRBJ1-5	once	CASSFWDRDQPQHF	TGTGCCAGCAGTTTTTGGGACAGGGATCAGCCCCAGCATTTT
.	TRBV6-5	TRBJ2-7	.	CASSFGSTYEQYF	TGTGCCAGCAGTTTTGGCTCAACCTACGAGCAGTACTTC
.	TRBV4-2	TRBJ2-7	.	CASSPLLKRSHEQYF	TGTGCCAGCAGCCCTCTCCTAAAGAGGAGCCACGAGCAGTACTTC
.	TRBV5-1	TRBJ2-6	.	CASSIGPRSGANVLTF	TGCGCCAGCAGCATCGGACCCCGCTCTGGGGCCAACGTCCTGACTTTC
TRBD2	TRBV19	TRBJ2-1	.	CASTPSGTGFGYNEQFF	TGTGCCAGTACCCCGAGCGGGACCGGGTTTGGATACAATGAGCAGTTCTTC
.	TRBV7-6	TRBJ1-3	.	CASSIGPGPLSGNTIYF	TGTGCCAGCAGCATCGGGCCGGGCCCCCTCTCTGGAAACACCATATATTTT
.	TRBV28	TRBJ2-2	.	CASSFRSGELFF	TGTGCCAGCAGTTTCCGCTCCGGGGAGCTGTTTTTT
.	TRBV11-3	TRBJ1-1	.	CASSRSGGGNTEAFF	TGTGCCAGCAGCCGATCCGGCGGGGGGAACACTGAAGCTTTCTTT
.	TRBV7-2	TRBJ2-7	.	CASSKIHAYEQYF	TGTGCCAGCAGCAAAATCCATGCCTACGAGCAGTACTTC
TRBD1	TRBV10-3	TRBJ1-6	once	CAISESQGNSPLHF	TGTGCCATCAGTGAGTCACAGGGGAATTCACCCCTCCACTTT
.	TRBV6-1	TRBJ1-2	.	CASSEGGWEFSYGYTF	TGTGCCAGCAGTGAAGGAGGTTGGGAGTTCTCCTATGGCTACACCTTC
.	TRBV18	TRBJ1-1	.	CASSPVAGTEAFF	TGTGCCAGCTCACCGGTTGCGGGCACTGAAGCTTTCTTT
.	TRBV9	TRBJ2-7	once	CASSVEGQSGNEQYF	TGTGCCAGCAGCGTAGAGGGTCAGAGTGGGAACGAGCAGTACTTC
.	TRBV11-2	TRBJ1-5	.	CASSFGRGGNYSNQPQHF	TGTGCCAGCAGCTTCGGGAGAGGAGGCAACTATAGCAATCAGCCCCAGCATTTT
.	TRBV7-2	TRBJ2-7	.	CASSLLLALYEQYF	TGTGCCAGCAGCTTATTACTAGCCCTATACGAGCAGTACTTC
.	TRBV9	TRBJ2-2	.	CASSDLGAGELFF	TGTGCCAGCAGCGACCTTGGGGCCGGGGAGCTGTTTTTT
.	TRBV6-5	TRBJ2-5	.	CASSYSTADGTQYF	TGTGCCAGCAGTTACTCGACAGCGGACGGGACCCAGTACTTC
.	TRBV30	TRBJ2-4	once	CAWSVSRIAKNIQYF	TGTGCCTGGAGTGTAAGTCGCATAGCCAAAAACATTCAGTACTTC
.	TRBV11-3	TRBJ2-3	once	CASSLMATDTQYF	TGTGCCAGCAGCTTAATGGCCACAGATACGCAGTATTTT
.	TRBV3-1/TRBV3-2	TRBJ2-1	.	CASSQDFLVGNEQFF	TGTGCCAGCAGCCAAGATTTCCTAGTAGGCAATGAGCAGTTCTTC
TRBD1	TRBV19	TRBJ1-2	few	CASSLSRGQGFGYTF	TGTGCCAGTAGTCTTTCCCGGGGACAGGGCTTTGGCTACACCTTC